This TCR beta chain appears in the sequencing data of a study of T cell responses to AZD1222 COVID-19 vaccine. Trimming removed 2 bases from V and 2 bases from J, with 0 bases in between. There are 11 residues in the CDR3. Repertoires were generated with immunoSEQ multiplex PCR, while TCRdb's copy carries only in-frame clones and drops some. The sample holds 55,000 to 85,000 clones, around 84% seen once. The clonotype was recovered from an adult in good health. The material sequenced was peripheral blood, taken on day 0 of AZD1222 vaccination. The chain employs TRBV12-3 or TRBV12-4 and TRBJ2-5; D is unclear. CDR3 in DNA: TGTGCCAGCAGTTTACAAGAGACCCAGTACTTC. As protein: CASSLQETQYF.